The sequence of this T cell receptor (beta chain) was determined in a study of cytomegalovirus exposure and HLA in healthy donors. Findings and limits, study-wide: Cytomegalovirus status was reportedly diagnosed by the classifier with high sensitivity and specificity. 150 or so TCR beta chains were listed as cytomegalovirus-associated. Among the CMV-associated chains, a few were confirmed in vitro as specific for CMV antigens.

Concerning this clone: Its antigen is still unknown.

While the first cohort had 600 to 750 subjects, the donors belonged to the separate validation cohort of 100 to 150 subjects. The CDR3 runs 15 residues. J gave up 4 bases and V 3 bases, and 8 bases lay outside the gene matches. Germline assignment: CDR1 SGHTA and CDR2 FQGTGA. Libraries were prepared by immunoSEQ multiplex PCR; TCRdb keeps only in-frame clonotypes and omits some of them. The sample shows about 330,000 clones, 70% to 90% of them seen only once. The genes are TRBV7-3 and TRBJ2-7; 8 positions agree with TRBD2. The sequencing sample was made of PBMCs. The clonotype comes from a woman aged 18-29 years in good health and CMV-seronegative. CDR3 residues: CASSLSGGGPYEQYF. CDR3 in DNA: TGTGCCAGCAGCTTGAGCGGGGGTGGGCCTTACGAGCAGTACTTC.